These 30 T cell receptor beta chains were sequenced from one sample in a study of spatial heterogeneity in lung cancer. Study-wide points: Counts of expanded alpha and beta TCRs within tumors tracked the tumor nonsynonymous mutation count.

Documented time point: sample taken at primary tumor resection. No antigens are known for them. TCRdb re-analysed the 5' RACE reads in MiXCR, keeping a single row per CDR3 protein. The sample records more than 25,000 distinct CDR3 sequences, roughly 6.9% being singletons. The source material was lung tumor tissue, sampled at surgery. The receptors stem from a male donor with early-stage non-small cell lung cancer.

This clonotype was observed many times. At one end, the junction sequence differs from germline, possibly due to a read error. This chain joins TRBV5-1 and TRBJ2-3; D possibly uses TRBD1 or TRBD2 (5 bases each). The CDR3 spans 14 residues. CDR1 and CDR2 from the germline V gene are SGHRS and YFSETQ. CDR3 DNA sequence: TGCGCCAGCAGATTGGGGACGGGCACAGATACGCAGTATTTT. Its protein is CASRLGTGTDTQYF.

This clonotype was recorded at least ten times. The CDR3 here is CASSSGTGEGYEQYF. CDR3 coding DNA: TGTGCCAGCAGCTCAGGGACAGGGGAGGGCTACGAGCAGTACTTC. The genes are TRBV7-6 and TRBJ2-7; 10 bases agree with TRBD1. CDR3 length equals 15 residues. Germline lookup yields CDR1 SGHVS and CDR2 FNYEAQ. V gave up 4 bases and J gave up 3 bases; unmatched junction bases: 6.

This clonotype showed up just a few times. This chain uses TRBV28 with TRBJ1-5; no firm D call. Trimming cost V 8 bases and J 0 bases, with 11 bases left between them. The germline V gene encodes CDR1 MDHEN and CDR2 SYDVKM. The CDR3 is 14 amino acids. CDR3 in DNA: TGTGCCAGCGGTCCGACACATAGCAATCAGCCCCAGCATTTT. This sequence encodes CASGPTHSNQPQHF.

V and J are TRBV30 and TRBJ1-2; tentative D call: TRBD1 (5 bases). This CDR3 spans 12 amino acids. From germline, CDR1 is GTSNPN and CDR2 SVGIG (reference sequence). V lost 2 bases, J lost 5 bases, and 9 bases lay in between. This CDR3 is CAWSRDAYGYTF. CDR3 nucleotides: TGTGCCTGGAGTAGGGACGCTTATGGCTACACCTTC.

This clonotype was observed at least ten times. The rearrangement uses TRBV6-5 and TRBJ1-5; TRBD1 is a possible D gene (5 bases). The germline gives CDR1 MNHEY, CDR2 SVGAGI. The CDR3 loop spans 13 amino acids. Trimming took 6 bases from V and 2 from J, leaving 8 bases between them. CDR3 protein: CASSRDGNQPQHF. The CDR3 DNA reads TGTGCCAGCAGCCGGGACGGCAATCAGCCCCAGCATTTT.

J is TRBJ1-5 and V is TRBV7-9; D is undetermined. The germline V gene has CDR1 SEHNR and CDR2 FQNEAQ (reference sequence). This CDR3 contains 13 residues. Trimming pared 5 bases from V and 0 bases from J, leaving 5 bases between. CDR3 region: CASSHNSNQPQHF. CDR3 nucleotide sequence: TGTGCCAGCAGCCATAATAGCAATCAGCCCCAGCATTTT.

This clonotype was detected a few times. The V gene is TRBV28, the J gene TRBJ2-5, with 11 nucleotides matching TRBD2. CDR1 is MDHEN and CDR2 is SYDVKM in the germline V gene. V lost 3 bases, J lost 4 bases, and 4 bases stayed unmatched. The CDR3 runs 15 residues. For the CDR3, the DNA is TGTGCCAGCAGTTTTCGACTAGCGGGGACAGAGACCCAGTACTTC. Its protein product is CASSFRLAGTETQYF. Based on the CDR3 plus reference TRBV28 and TRBJ2-5, the full variable domain is DVKVTQSSRYLVKRTGEKVFLECVQDMDHENMFWYRQDPGLGLRLIYFSYDVKMKEKGDIPEGYSVSREKKERFSLILESASTNQTSMYLCASSFRLAGTETQYFGPGTRLLVL.

V usage is TRBV6-6 and J usage is TRBJ2-5, with D perhaps TRBD1 (6 bases). The V gene lost 2 bases and the J gene lost 5 bases, with 9 bases spanning the gap. The germline gives CDR1 MNHNY, CDR2 SVGAGI (reference sequence). The CDR3 length is 13 residues. CDR3 loop: CASSYPRGETQYF. DNA for the CDR3: TGTGCCAGCAGTTACCCCAGGGGCGAGACCCAGTACTTC.

There are many counts of this clonotype. The rearrangement joins TRBV6-1 to TRBJ2-3; a weak D match, TRBD1 (6 bases). There are 14 residues in the CDR3. V dropped 8 bases and J dropped 4 bases, with 16 bases sitting between them. Germline assignment: CDR1 MNHNS and CDR2 SASEGT. The CDR3 sequence is CASQLYRAADTQYF. For the CDR3, the DNA is TGTGCCAGCCAATTGTACAGGGCGGCAGATACGCAGTATTTT.

This clonotype occurred many times. The chain employs TRBV28 and TRBJ1-3; weak D call: TRBD1 (6 bases). This CDR3 region has 13 residues. Per the germline V gene, CDR1 is MDHEN and CDR2 is SYDVKM. V was pared by 6 bases and J by 4 bases, with 10 bases between. CDR3 in amino acids: CASRSTGGNTIYF. In DNA, the CDR3 is TGTGCCAGCAGGTCGACAGGCGGAAACACCATATATTTT.

This clonotype was picked up many times. This rearrangement joins TRBV10-1 to TRBJ2-5, with 10 bases fitting TRBD2. The CDR3 covers 15 residues. V lost 10 bases, J lost 1 base, and 9 bases stayed unmatched. Germline V gene data show CDR1 as WNHNN and CDR2 as SYGVQD (reference sequence). CDR3 loop: CATGEASGGQETQYF. The DNA of the CDR3 is TGCGCCACCGGAGAGGCTAGCGGGGGCCAAGAGACCCAGTACTTC.

DNA of the CDR3: TGTGCCAGCAGTTACTCGACGGGCGGGGGCCACATTACGGATGAGCAGTTCTTC. Its protein is CASSYSTGGGHITDEQFF. The chain employs TRBV6-2 or TRBV6-3 and TRBJ2-1; D is possibly TRBD2 (7 bases). Per the germline V gene, CDR1 is MNHEY and CDR2 is SVGEGT. The CDR3 is 18 amino acids. With 0 bases removed from V and 8 bases from J, the gap between germline ends came to 23 bases.

Comment on this clonotype: A much larger clone differs from this one at a single base, so this may be a read error. The CDR3 ends on some other residue instead of the conserved phenylalanine or tryptophan, so this is likely a read error. V is TRBV7-9 and J is TRBJ1-1; D is possibly TRBD1 (6 bases). V lost 5 bases to trimming and J lost 1 base, with 14 bases between them. Germline V gives CDR1 SEHNR, CDR2 FQNEAQ (reference sequence). The CDR3 has 15 residues. The CDR3: CASSGPGAGNTEAFL. The CDR3 nucleotides are TGTGCCAGCAGCGGCCCGGGGGCGGGGAACACTGAAGCTTTCTTA.

The chain combines TRBV20-1 with TRBJ2-2; TRBD2 agrees at 10 bases. This CDR3 has 16 residues. V shed 0 bases, J shed 4 bases, and the junction held 5 bases outside the gene matches. Looked up from germline, CDR1 is DFQATT and CDR2 is SNEGSKA (reference sequence). The CDR3 is CSARDSSGGSTGELFF. DNA for the CDR3: TGCAGTGCTAGAGACTCTAGCGGGGGAAGCACCGGGGAGCTGTTTTTT.

V usage is TRBV6-5 and J usage is TRBJ1-1; 7 bases agree with TRBD1. Germline V CDR1 and CDR2: MNHEY, SVGAGI. This CDR3 is built from 16 residues. Losses at the gene ends were 6 bases for V and 3 bases for J; bases not matched to a gene: 13. CDR3 protein: CASRPSVGGGYTEAFF. The DNA for the CDR3 is TGTGCCAGCAGACCCTCGGTAGGAGGGGGCTACACTGAAGCTTTCTTT.

This clonotype was recorded at least ten times. The chain recombines TRBV4-2 with TRBJ2-7, with D unresolved. V was cut by 1 base and J by 6 bases, with 10 bases left in between. The germline CDR1 and CDR2 sequences are LGHNA and YNFKEQ. This CDR3 region has 13 residues. The CDR3 loop is CASSQGPSSEQYF. CDR3 coding DNA: TGTGCCAGCAGCCAAGGCCCGAGCTCCGAGCAGTACTTC.

This clonotype came up a few times. This chain connects TRBV27 to TRBJ2-7; D gene ambiguous. Trimming took off 4 bases at V and 0 bases at J, with 7 bases between the two ends. The CDR3 spans 13 residues. The germline V gene encodes CDR1 MNHEY and CDR2 SMNVEV (reference sequence). CDR3 nucleotides: TGTGCCAGCAGTTACAGTCCCTCCTACGAGCAGTACTTC. As protein: CASSYSPSYEQYF.

This clonotype came up a few times. J is TRBJ1-1 and V is TRBV2, with D hard to call. The length of the CDR3 is 13 residues. From germline, CDR1 is SNHLY and CDR2 FYNNEI. V lost 6 bases and J lost 0, with 8 bases in between. The DNA of the CDR3 is TGTGCCAGCAGGGGGAACATGAACACTGAAGCTTTCTTT. Its translation is CASRGNMNTEAFF.

This clonotype appeared many times. This chain uses TRBV6-1 with TRBJ2-7; D is perhaps TRBD2 (6 bases). Germline V gives CDR1 MNHNS, CDR2 SASEGT. V lost 7 bases and J 3 bases, leaving 10 bases between the germline ends. The CDR3 runs 12 residues. The CDR3 loop reads CASTGESYEQYF. In nucleotides, the CDR3 is TGTGCCAGCACGGGGGAGAGCTACGAGCAGTACTTC.

This clonotype was recorded at least ten times. This chain uses TRBV6-2 or TRBV6-3 with TRBJ2-5, with 7 bases fitting TRBD2. The CDR3 has 16 amino acids. CDR1 is MNHEY, CDR2 SVGEGT, per germline. V dropped 2 bases and J dropped 1; count of bases not matched to a gene: 7. In DNA form, the CDR3 reads TGTGCCAGCAGTTACCGACCTTGGGAGGGCCAAGAGACCCAGTACTTC. Its protein is CASSYRPWEGQETQYF.

The rearrangement links TRBV7-2 to TRBJ2-7; no firm D call. CDR1 is SGHTA, CDR2 FQGNSA, per germline. Trimming cost V 2 bases and J 3 bases, with 2 bases left between them. This CDR3 has 11 amino acids. The chain's CDR3 is CASSLIYEQYF. The CDR3 DNA is TGTGCCAGCAGCTTAATCTACGAGCAGTACTTC.

The table lists this clonotype with many counts. The genes are TRBV5-1 and TRBJ1-1; 8 bases are shared with TRBD1. Losses at the gene ends were 3 bases for V and 1 base for J; bases not matched to a gene: 5. The CDR3 is 15 residues long. Germline V gene sequence: CDR1 SGHRS, CDR2 YFSETQ. DNA for the CDR3: TGCGCCAGCAGCTGGATAGACAGGGGGAACACTGAAGCTTTCTTT. Amino acid sequence: CASSWIDRGNTEAFF.

J is TRBJ2-1 and V is TRBV4-3, with 8 bases matching TRBD2. Germline CDR1 reads LGHNA; CDR2 reads YSLEER. CDR3 length: 13 amino acids. J was trimmed by 6 bases and V by 4 bases; bases with no gene match: 2. The CDR3 DNA reads as TGCGCCAGCAGCCTGGGACTAGTCAATGAGCAGTTCTTC. The encoded protein is CASSLGLVNEQFF.

This clonotype was found many times. The chain links TRBV5-1 to TRBJ2-5, with 7 bases fitting TRBD2. The ends lost 3 bases at V and 8 bases at J; junction bases unmatched: 7. There are 13 residues in the CDR3. Germline loops: CDR1 SGHRS, CDR2 YFSETQ. The CDR3 here is CASSSAREGTQYF. CDR3 in DNA: TGCGCCAGCAGCTCGGCCAGGGAGGGAACCCAGTACTTC.

The genes are TRBV20-1 and TRBJ2-7; 8 positions match TRBD2. The CDR3 is 13 amino acids. The V and J ends lost 6 bases and 4 bases, in that order; junction bases with no gene match: 8. CDR1 is DFQATT and CDR2 is SNEGSKA in the germline V gene (reference sequence). CDR3 region: CSAQSGGRYEQYF. CDR3 nucleotides: TGCAGTGCCCAAAGCGGGGGTCGGTACGAGCAGTACTTC.

Many counts were recorded for this clonotype. The rearrangement links TRBV9 to TRBJ2-2; D is unresolved. The CDR3 length is 16 residues. V was clipped by 5 bases and J by 2 bases, with 16 bases between them. Germline V gene sequence: CDR1 SGDLS, CDR2 YYNGEE. CDR3 in amino acids: CASSPHGGSNTGELFF. The CDR3 region has the DNA TGTGCCAGCAGTCCCCACGGCGGATCCAACACCGGGGAGCTGTTTTTT.

This clonotype showed up just a few times. The chain couples TRBV11-2 to TRBJ2-5, with D perhaps matching TRBD1 (5 bases). With 3 bases removed from V and 7 bases from J, the gap between germline ends came to 15 bases. The CDR3 runs to 14 residues. The germline CDR1 and CDR2 sequences are SGHAT and FQNNGV. The CDR3 here is CASSFPQGTGTQYF. The CDR3 nucleotides read TGTGCCAGCAGCTTTCCCCAGGGTACCGGGACCCAGTACTTC.

This clonotype is labeled as medium-sized (0.01 to 0.1%). This chain uses TRBV20-1 with TRBJ2-5; a possible D gene is TRBD1 (5 bases). Germline loops: CDR1 DFQATT, CDR2 SNEGSKA (reference sequence). Trimming took 6 bases from V and 0 from J, leaving 8 bases between them. The CDR3 sequence is 12 residues long. This CDR3 is CSADSDQETQYF. CDR3 in DNA: TGCAGTGCCGACAGCGACCAAGAGACCCAGTACTTC.

This clonotype was counted at least ten times. V and J are TRBV20-1 and TRBJ2-3; 7 positions agree with TRBD2. V was pared by 7 bases and J by 0 bases, with 10 bases of the junction left unmatched. CDR3 size: 15 residues. In germline, CDR1 is DFQATT, CDR2 SNEGSKA (reference sequence). This CDR3 is CSVTSGRGSTDTQYF. The CDR3 DNA reads as TGCAGTGTTACTTCGGGGCGGGGGAGCACAGATACGCAGTATTTT.

This clonotype was recorded at least ten times. The chain recombines TRBV12-3 or TRBV12-4 with TRBJ2-3, with TRBD1 identical over 7 bases. This CDR3 has 15 residues. Trimming removed 4 bases from V and 5 bases from J; junction bases left unmatched: 9. The CDR3 nucleotides are TGTGCCAGCAGTTCCCGACAGGGAATAGTAGATACGCAGTATTTT. Its translation is CASSSRQGIVDTQYF.